Below are 20 T cell receptor beta chains sequenced from a single sample in a study of immune reconstitution after stem cell transplant in scleroderma. One entry per CDR3 protein, called by TCRdb with MiXCR from the RT-PCR reads. The sample shows 1,300 to 1,500 distinct CDR3 sequences, roughly 14% of them seen only once. This sample was obtained before or after autologous hematopoietic stem cell transplantation (not recorded which). These receptors came from a female donor with systemic sclerosis.

On this clonotype: This may be a read error: a much more frequent sequence differs by one nucleotide. Here the CDR3 omits its conserved ending phenylalanine or tryptophan, so a read error is the likely source. J is TRBJ2-7 and V is TRBV7-2; tentative D call: TRBD2 (5 bases). Trimming took off 1 base at V and 4 bases at J, with 14 bases between the two ends. The CDR3 runs to 15 residues. Germline V gene sequence: CDR1 SGHTA, CDR2 FQGNSA. As DNA, the CDR3 is TGTGCCAGCAGCTTAGGTACTCTAGCTTCGTACGAGCAGTACCTC. It specifies CASSLGTLASYEQYL.

This clonotype rates as medium-sized. This chain joins TRBV7-2 and TRBJ1-1; no definite D call. Trimming pared 5 bases from V and 1 base from J, leaving 11 bases between. Germline V gene data show CDR1 as SGHTA and CDR2 as FQGNSA. This CDR3 is built from 14 residues. CDR3 loop: CASSLSSGNTEAFF. The DNA of the CDR3 is TGTGCCAGCAGCCTTAGCTCAGGGAACACTGAAGCTTTCTTT.

The CDR3 protein is CASSLLGTSWEQYF. The CDR3 DNA follows: TGTGCCAGCAGCCTACTCGGGACATCGTGGGAGCAGTACTTC. The V and J genes are TRBV14 and TRBJ2-7; a possible D gene is TRBD1 (6 bases). CDR3 length equals 14 residues. Looked up from germline, CDR1 is SGHDN and CDR2 is FVKESK. V was clipped by 4 bases and J by 7 bases, with 17 bases between them.

This clonotype turned up a few times. The genes are TRBV11-2 and TRBJ2-7; 8 bases fit TRBD1. This CDR3 is built from 14 residues. The V segment lost 5 bases and the J segment 0 bases; nucleotides outside the gene matches: 3. Germline CDR1 SGHAT, CDR2 FQNNGV. In DNA form, the CDR3 reads TGTGCCAGCAGCAATACAGGGGGCTCCTACGAGCAGTACTTC. Its translation is CASSNTGGSYEQYF.

This clonotype was counted only a few times. The chain is built from TRBV29-1 and TRBJ2-7, with TRBD1 identical over 7 bases. V shed 4 bases, J shed 0 bases, and the junction held 3 bases outside the gene matches. The CDR3 contains 13 residues. The germline CDR1 and CDR2 sequences are SQVTM and ANQGSEA. CDR3 DNA: TGCAGCGTTGCTGGGGACAGCTCCTACGAGCAGTACTTC. It encodes CSVAGDSSYEQYF.

CDR3 nucleotide sequence: TGTGCCAGCAGCTTGGGGGGTCGGGCCTGGTACACAGATACGCAGTATTTT. Protein sequence: CASSLGGRAWYTDTQYF. The rearrangement uses TRBV5-8 and TRBJ2-3; no definite D call. The CDR3 runs 17 residues. Trimming took off 0 bases at V and 2 bases at J, with 16 bases between the two ends. In germline, CDR1 is SGHTS, CDR2 YDEGEE.

In the case of this clonotype: This may come from a read error, since a much larger clone is one base off. The V call is TRBV11-3, the J call TRBJ2-5; possibly TRBD2 for D (6 bases). The V end lost 11 bases, the J end lost 5 bases, and 18 bases lay between the germline ends. The V gene's germline CDR1 is SGHNT and CDR2 YENEEA. The CDR3 extends over 13 amino acids. The CDR3 here is CAGKGGGAETQYF. CDR3 in DNA: TGTGCCGGCAAGGGCGGAGGGGCGGAGACCCAGTACTTC.

This clonotype is labeled as large. The V and J genes are TRBV6-2 or TRBV6-3 and TRBJ2-2, with 8 nucleotides matching TRBD1. Germline CDR1 is MNHEY and CDR2 is SVGEGT. V shed 5 bases and J 6 bases; nucleotides not matched to a gene: 11. The CDR3 totals 16 residues. The CDR3 is CASSPWTGYRSGELFF. The CDR3 DNA reads TGTGCCAGCAGTCCTTGGACAGGGTATAGGTCCGGGGAGCTGTTTTTT.

This clonotype appeared once. This rearrangement joins TRBV29-1 to TRBJ2-3, with D possibly matching TRBD1 (6 bases). Germline CDR1 and CDR2: SQVTM and ANQGSEA. V lost 3 bases, J lost 1 base, and 14 bases lay in between. CDR3 size: 15 residues. The CDR3 reads CSVDFVGGGTDTQYF. CDR3 coding DNA: TGCAGCGTTGATTTCGTAGGGGGTGGCACAGATACGCAGTATTTT.

The chain couples TRBV2 to TRBJ2-3; tentative D call: TRBD2 (5 bases). Germline V lookup: CDR1 SNHLY, CDR2 FYNNEI. V dropped 4 bases and J dropped 7 bases, with 12 bases sitting between them. The CDR3 runs 13 residues. CDR3 in amino acids: CASSAEEGNTQYF. In DNA, the CDR3 is TGTGCCAGCAGTGCAGAAGAGGGAAATACGCAGTATTTT.

Comments on this clonotype: Possible read error: a much larger clone is one base away. V is TRBV6-5 and J is TRBJ1-2; D is unclear. The CDR3 extends over 12 amino acids. The germline CDR1 and CDR2 sequences are MNHEY and SVGAGI. The CDR3 DNA reads as TGTGCCAGCAGTTATGCGGGAGATGGCTACGCCTTC. Its translation is CASSYAGDGYAF.

By share, this clonotype ranks as medium-sized. The chain links TRBV27 to TRBJ2-7; 10 bases map to TRBD2. CDR3 size: 14 residues. V was clipped by 2 bases and J by 6 bases; unmatched bases: 4. Per the germline V gene, CDR1 is MNHEY and CDR2 is SMNVEV (reference sequence). Here the CDR3 reads CASSLLAGASEQYF. The CDR3 DNA is TGTGCCAGCAGTTTACTAGCGGGAGCGTCCGAGCAGTACTTC.

Note on this clonotype: One junction end does not reproduce the germline sequence, and a read error may be involved. The chain couples TRBV6-5 to TRBJ2-1; 7 bases align to TRBD2. Germline V gene data show CDR1 as MNHEY and CDR2 as SVGAGI. The CDR3 consists of 16 residues. The CDR3 nucleotides are TGTGCCAGCAGTTCTCATCCGGGGGGTATTATTGGTGAGCAGCTCTTC. Its protein product is CASSSHPGGIIGEQLF.

This clonotype is medium-sized by share. In DNA form, the CDR3 reads TGCGCCAGCAGTGATTCAGAGACCCAGTACTTC. This gives the protein CASSDSETQYF. The V and J genes are TRBV10-1 and TRBJ2-5; D uncertain. The CDR3 sequence is 11 residues long. The germline gives CDR1 WNHNN, CDR2 SYGVQD (reference sequence). Trimming cost V 3 bases and J 4 bases, with 3 bases left between them.

In its sample, this clonotype ranks as medium-sized. The V and J genes are TRBV9 and TRBJ2-3; D possibly corresponds to TRBD1 (6 bases). CDR1 and CDR2 (germline): SGDLS, YYNGEE. The V end was cut by 3 bases, the J end by 2 bases, with 19 bases between. The CDR3 covers 17 residues. The CDR3 loop is CASSDDWRTDNTDTQYF. The CDR3 DNA reads TGTGCCAGCAGCGATGACTGGAGGACAGATAACACAGATACGCAGTATTTT.

Comments on this clonotype: One end of the junction varies from germline; a read error may be responsible. J is TRBJ2-1 and V is TRBV7-6; TRBD1 is a possible D gene (5 bases). The CDR3 loop spans 14 amino acids. CDR1 is SGHVS, CDR2 FNYEAQ, per germline. CDR3 protein: CANSKRGSHNEQFF. The CDR3 coding sequence is TGTGCCAACAGCAAAAGGGGCAGCCACAATGAGCAGTTCTTC.

This clonotype is labeled medium-sized. CDR3 DNA sequence: TGCGCCAGCAGCCCTGGACAGGGAGTAAAACTGTTTTTT. This translates into CASSPGQGVKLFF. J is TRBJ1-4 and V is TRBV5-1; 8 bases fit TRBD1. V lost 4 bases to trimming and J lost 10 bases; unmatched junction nucleotides: 6. This CDR3 has 13 amino acids. Germline V gives CDR1 SGHRS, CDR2 YFSETQ.

The J gene is TRBJ2-6, the V gene TRBV29-1; D possibly corresponds to TRBD1 (6 bases). The CDR3 is 16 residues long. Germline CDR1 is SQVTM and CDR2 is ANQGSEA. Trimming pared 3 bases from V and 0 bases from J, leaving 12 bases between. Here the CDR3 reads CSVEAGDSSGANVLTF. The CDR3 nucleotides are TGCAGCGTTGAGGCAGGGGATTCCTCTGGGGCCAACGTCCTGACTTTC.

This clonotype is deemed medium-sized (0.01 to 0.1%). The V and J genes are TRBV2 and TRBJ1-1; D is ambiguous. V gave up 1 base and J gave up 5 bases, with 11 bases separating them. The germline gives CDR1 SNHLY, CDR2 FYNNEI. There are 14 residues in the CDR3. This chain's CDR3 is CASSEVGRGTEAFF. CDR3 nucleotides: TGTGCCAGCAGTGAAGTAGGACGTGGAACTGAAGCTTTCTTT.

This sequence joins TRBV7-2 and TRBJ1-1; D is uncertain. This CDR3 spans 14 amino acids. V shed 2 bases and J shed 2 bases, with 9 bases lying between them. Per the germline V gene, CDR1 is SGHTA and CDR2 is FQGNSA. CDR3 region: CASSLIGQNTEAFF. Here the CDR3 DNA reads TGTGCCAGCAGCTTAATTGGCCAAAACACTGAAGCTTTCTTT.